This TCR beta chain was profiled in a study of T cells in tumors after PD-1 blockade. Study context: Daily vismodegib 150 mg continued in a subset of anti-PD-1-treated patients. Mean per tumor sample: tens of thousands of templates (about 550-100,000), approximately 5,500 unique clonotypes.

For this clone: Its specificity is not known.

Study-wide results and limits: Roughly 40% of tumor TCR clonotypes were also found in blood.

The same primary tumor site was biopsied both before and after PD-1 blockade. This table comes from immunoSEQ multiplex PCR, and its TCRdb copy is limited to in-frame clones, with some not included. The sample consists of several thousand clones, 55% to 65% of them appearing once. The sequencing used tumor tissue, collected after anti-PD-1 treatment. This TCR was sampled from a human donor with basal cell carcinoma.

CDR3 loop: CAISDSGTLYQETQYF. CDR3 DNA sequence: TGTGCCATCAGCGACTCCGGGACTTTGTACCAAGAGACCCAGTACTTC. The chain recombines TRBV10-3 with TRBJ2-5; D is perhaps TRBD2 (6 bases). Germline V CDR1 and CDR2: ENHRY, SYGVKD. The germline V and J ends were trimmed by 6 bases and 0 bases, with 17 bases remaining between them. The CDR3 is made up of 16 amino acids.